This entry lists 9 T cell receptor beta chains sequenced from one sample in a study of T cell responses to AZD1222 COVID-19 vaccine. TCRdb's copy holds only in-frame clones and misses some; the assay was immunoSEQ multiplex PCR. The sample carries 130,000 to 150,000 clones, under 95% recorded once. This sample comprised peripheral blood, obtained on day 0 of AZD1222 vaccination. These receptors were obtained from an adult in good health.

The chain couples TRBV7-2 to TRBJ2-1; D possibly matches TRBD1 or TRBD2 (6 bases each). Trimming removed 6 bases at V and 2 bases at J, with 14 bases between. The CDR3 runs to 15 residues. Germline-derived CDR1 and CDR2 are SGHTA and FQGNSA. CDR3: CASSSKRGAYNEQFF. Here the CDR3 DNA reads TGTGCCAGCAGTTCTAAGAGGGGGGCCTACAATGAGCAGTTCTTC.

The CDR3 DNA sequence: TGTGCCAGCAGCCCCAGGCGGACGGGGGGCACCATATATTTT. It encodes CASSPRRTGGTIYF. The chain combines TRBV14 with TRBJ1-3; TRBD1 is a possible D gene (5 bases). The CDR3 covers 14 residues. Germline CDR1 SGHDN, CDR2 FVKESK. Between the trimmed V and J ends, which lost 4 bases and 9 bases, there was a span of 16 bases.

The table lists this clone with a count of one. V is TRBV6-4 and J is TRBJ2-3; TRBD2 agrees at 9 bases. The V gene end was trimmed by 3 bases and the J gene end by 5 bases; junction bases not matched to a gene: 6. The CDR3 spans 15 residues. Germline lookup yields CDR1 MRHNA and CDR2 SNTAGT. In nucleotides, the CDR3 is TGTGCCAGCAGTGAATTAGCGGGAGAGGAAGATACGCAGTATTTT. It is translated as CASSELAGEEDTQYF.

The chain joins TRBV25-1 to TRBJ2-7, with 9 bases matching TRBD1. Trimming at V came to 6 bases and at J to 5 bases, leaving 11 bases not matched to a gene. CDR1 is MGHDK and CDR2 is SYGVNS in the germline V gene. The CDR3 runs to 15 residues. CDR3 DNA: TGTGCCAGCAGGCATCAGGGACAGGGTGGTCACGAGCAGTACTTC. Translation gives CASRHQGQGGHEQYF.

The chain links TRBV7-2 to TRBJ1-5; TRBD1 agrees at 10 bases. The germline CDR1 and CDR2 sequences are SGHTA and FQGNSA. CDR3 length equals 15 residues. Trimming removed 5 bases from V and 4 bases from J; junction bases left unmatched: 5. The DNA for the CDR3 is TGTGCCAGCAGCGCCCGGACAGGGGGGAATCAGCCCCAGCATTTT. It is translated as CASSARTGGNQPQHF.

The rearrangement links TRBV5-5 to TRBJ2-5; D uncertain. CDR3 size: 16 residues. Germline V gene sequence: CDR1 SGHKS, CDR2 YYEKEE (reference sequence). Trimming cost V 5 bases and J 0 bases, with 17 bases left between them. CDR3: CASSLEAFLDQETQYF. In DNA, the CDR3 is TGTGCCAGCAGTCTGGAAGCGTTCCTGGACCAAGAGACCCAGTACTTC.

This chain links TRBV7-2 with TRBJ2-7, with 10 nucleotides matching TRBD2. This CDR3 contains 16 residues. The ends lost 5 bases at V and 2 bases at J; junction bases unmatched: 9. The germline V gene encodes CDR1 SGHTA and CDR2 FQGNSA. The CDR3 loop reads CASSRTAGGGAYEQYF. The CDR3 DNA follows: TGTGCCAGCAGCCGGACAGCGGGAGGGGGGGCCTACGAGCAGTACTTC.

The chain carries TRBV7-2 and TRBJ2-2; no clear D gene. The germline V gene has CDR1 SGHTA and CDR2 FQGNSA. Trimming took 6 bases from V and 7 from J, leaving 18 bases between them. The CDR3 runs 15 residues. The CDR3 nucleotides read TGTGCCAGCAGGATAAGCGCGGCCTGGGGCGGGGAGCTGTTTTTT. Protein sequence: CASRISAAWGGELFF.

This sequence joins TRBV11-2 and TRBJ1-2; possible D gene TRBD1, 6 bases. There are 15 residues in the CDR3. Between the trimmed V and J ends, which lost 4 bases and 4 bases, there was a span of 16 bases. Germline V gives CDR1 SGHAT, CDR2 FQNNGV. Written as DNA, the CDR3 is TGTGCCAGCAGCTCCACGGCGGACAGCCTCTATGGCTACACCTTC. As protein: CASSSTADSLYGYTF.